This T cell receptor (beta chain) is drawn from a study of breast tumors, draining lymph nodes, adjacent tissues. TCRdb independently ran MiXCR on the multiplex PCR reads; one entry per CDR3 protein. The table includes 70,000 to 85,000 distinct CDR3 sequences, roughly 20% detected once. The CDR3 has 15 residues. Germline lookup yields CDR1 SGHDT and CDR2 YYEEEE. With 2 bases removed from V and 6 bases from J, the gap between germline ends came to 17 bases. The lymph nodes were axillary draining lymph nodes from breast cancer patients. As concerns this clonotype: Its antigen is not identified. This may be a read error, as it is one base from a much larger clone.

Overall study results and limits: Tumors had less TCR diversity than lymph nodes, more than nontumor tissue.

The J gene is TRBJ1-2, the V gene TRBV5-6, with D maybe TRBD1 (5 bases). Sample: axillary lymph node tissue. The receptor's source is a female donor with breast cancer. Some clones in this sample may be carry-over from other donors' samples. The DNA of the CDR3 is TGTGCCAGCAGCTTCAGTTACCGGGACGGCCATGGCTACACCTTC. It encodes CASSFSYRDGHGYTF.